The 10 T cell receptor beta chains below were found in one sample sequenced in a study of T cell responses to AZD1222 COVID-19 vaccine. Using immunoSEQ multiplex PCR, the repertoire was profiled, and TCRdb retains in-frame clones only, with some absent. The sample holds 90,000 to 150,000 clones, just under 90% seen once. The material sequenced was peripheral blood, taken on day 0 of AZD1222 vaccination. The origin of the receptors is an adult in good health.

This clone was observed once. The chain links TRBV28 to TRBJ1-2, with 10 bases fitting TRBD1. The CDR3 length is 14 residues. The J segment lost 7 bases and the V segment lost 6 bases, leaving 8 bases of the junction unmatched. Germline CDR1 and CDR2: MDHEN and SYDVKM. The CDR3 DNA reads as TGTGCCAGCAGGACAGGGGGCCCTTTTGGTGGCTACACCTTC. Translating it yields CASRTGGPFGGYTF.

V is TRBV2 and J is TRBJ2-2, with D uncertain. Trimming shortened V by 10 bases and J by 6 bases, and 12 bases separated the two germline ends. From germline, CDR1 is SNHLY and CDR2 FYNNEI. There are 12 residues in the CDR3. This CDR3 is CATRSYAGELFF. In DNA form, the CDR3 reads TGTGCCACCCGGAGTTACGCCGGGGAGCTGTTTTTT.

This rearrangement joins TRBV6-4 to TRBJ2-1; perhaps TRBD1 as D (6 bases). The CDR3 has 19 amino acids. Germline CDR1 and CDR2: MRHNA and SNTAGT. Trimming left V 8 bases short and J 0 bases short, with 26 bases between. CDR3 DNA: TGTGCCAGCCGACAGGTCCCCCTCCGTTTGATCAGCTCCTACAATGAGCAGTTCTTC. Its translation: CASRQVPLRLISSYNEQFF.

The chain joins TRBV7-9 to TRBJ1-3; D ambiguous. Looked up from germline, CDR1 is SEHNR and CDR2 is FQNEAQ (reference sequence). The V gene lost 4 bases and the J gene lost 4 bases, with 11 bases spanning the gap. This CDR3 contains 14 residues. The CDR3 sequence: CASSYTKDGNTIYF. The CDR3 coding sequence is TGTGCCAGCAGCTACACTAAGGACGGAAACACCATATATTTT. The full variable domain, completed using reference TRBV7-9 and TRBJ1-3, is DTGVSQNPRHKITKRGQNVTFRCDPISEHNRLYWYRQTLGQGPEFLTYFQNEAQLEKSRLLSDRFSAERPKGSFSTLEIQRTEQGDSAMYLCASSYTKDGNTIYFGEGSWLTVV.

This clone was seen only a few times. This chain connects TRBV5-1 to TRBJ1-6, with D possibly TRBD1 on 6 matching bases. Germline V gene data show CDR1 as SGHRS and CDR2 as YFSETQ. Trimming left V 5 bases short and J 6 bases short, with 18 bases between. The CDR3 runs to 16 residues. Written as DNA, the CDR3 is TGCGCCAGCAGGGAGAACCAGGGGATGGCTAATTCACCCCTCCACTTT. This codes for CASRENQGMANSPLHF.

V usage is TRBV5-6 and J usage is TRBJ1-6; 7 positions match TRBD1. CDR3 length equals 14 residues. J was trimmed by 10 bases and V by 0 bases; bases with no gene match: 4. Looked up from germline, CDR1 is SGHDT and CDR2 is YYEEEE. CDR3 DNA: TGTGCCAGCAGCTTGGGACAGGGTCAATCACCCCTCCACTTT. Translating it yields CASSLGQGQSPLHF.

The chain uses TRBV23-1 and TRBJ1-2; 7 bases line up with TRBD1. TRBV23-1 is an ORF, with its function uncertain. The CDR3 totals 20 residues. The V gene end was trimmed by 2 bases and the J gene end by 2 bases; junction bases not matched to a gene: 20. CDR3: CASSQQTWNLQGRRNYGYTF. In DNA form, the CDR3 reads TGCGCCAGCAGTCAACAAACTTGGAACTTACAGGGGCGAAGGAACTATGGCTACACCTTC.

This clone was seen a handful of times. The chain uses TRBV6-2 or TRBV6-3 and TRBJ2-2; D may be TRBD1 (6 bases). The germline gives CDR1 MNHEY, CDR2 SVGEGT. Trimming removed 5 bases at V and 3 bases at J, with 7 bases between. CDR3 length equals 13 residues. The CDR3 DNA sequence: TGTGCCAGCAGTAGGACAGACACCGGGGAGCTGTTTTTT. Protein product: CASSRTDTGELFF.

This clone has only one observation. This chain joins TRBV5-1 and TRBJ2-1; the match to TRBD2 covers 8 bases. CDR3 length: 16 amino acids. The V gene end was trimmed by 6 bases and the J gene end by 8 bases; junction bases not matched to a gene: 16. Germline CDR1 reads SGHRS; CDR2 reads YFSETQ. Written as DNA, the CDR3 is TGCGCCAGCAAGGGAGCGGGGGCCTTAAATGCCGATGAGCAGTTCTTC. Its translation is CASKGAGALNADEQFF.

The chain employs TRBV10-1 and TRBJ1-2; 8 nucleotides align to TRBD1. Germline V lookup: CDR1 WNHNN, CDR2 SYGVQD (reference sequence). The CDR3 loop spans 14 amino acids. V gave up 2 bases and J gave up 5 bases; unmatched junction bases: 4. CDR3 nucleotides: TGCGCCAGCAGTGAGACCGGGACAGGTTATGGCTACACCTTC. Amino acid sequence: CASSETGTGYGYTF.